The source of this T cell receptor beta chain is a study of beta chain features in type 1 diabetes. In the study overall: Healthy donors and patients showed comparable age, gender and cell yields. Study outcomes and limitations: Patients with Type 1 diabetes showed moderately but significantly shorter TCRB CDR3s in all four CD4+ subsets. TCRB repertoires of naive, central memory and Treg cells appeared more similar among patients than among healthy donors.

As every portion of the isolated RNA was reverse transcribed, the sequencing read expressed TCRB transcripts. Profiled with immunoSEQ multiplex PCR; TCRdb holds only in-frame clones, not every one. The sample holds 95,000 to 150,000 clones, 17% seen once. In regard to this clone: The target antigen is unknown.

CDR1 KGHSH and CDR2 LQKENI come from the germline V gene. The length of the CDR3 is 13 residues. V was shortened by 1 base and J by 1 base, with 5 bases between the two germline ends. This chain joins TRBV18 and TRBJ2-7; D uncertain. Sequenced input: central memory CD4+ T cells from blood. The clonotype was recovered from a man aged 18 to 35 with type 1 diabetes. Here the CDR3 reads CASSPQESYEQYF. CDR3 DNA: TGTGCCAGCTCACCACAGGAATCCTACGAGCAGTACTTC. Complete variable domain (other parts from reference TRBV18 and TRBJ2-7): NAGVMQNPRHLVRRRGQEARLRCSPMKGHSHVYWYRQLPEEGLKFMVYLQKENIIDESGMPKERFSAEFPKEGPSILRIQQVVRGDSAAYFCASSPQESYEQYFGPGTRLTVT.